Sequencing of this T cell receptor beta chain was carried out in a study of shared clonotypes between healthy human individuals. Study-level points and caveats: Sampling covered blood only; tissue repertoires likely differ. Clonotype sharing among donors was expected to depend on sequencing depth.

Replicate PCRs from sorted subsets contained roughly 220 ng DNA, which is roughly 30,000 T cell genomes. Here immunoSEQ multiplex PCR was the method, and the copy in TCRdb shows in-frame clones only, minus some. The sample comprises about 2,200,000 clones, around 93% of which are singletons, and 1.5% to 2% rests with the top ten. The CDR3 is 14 residues long. V was shortened by 6 bases and J by 1 base, with 9 bases between the two germline ends. Germline V gene data show CDR1 as MNHEY and CDR2 as SVGAGI. This clone was picked up one time. The antigen is unknown. Cells designated naive CD8 were CD45RO-negative and were positively selected for CCR7, with terminally differentiated effector memory CD45RA+ cells excluded.

The V call is TRBV6-5, the J call TRBJ2-2; D remains ambiguous. This clonotype was obtained from a man aged 18 to 30 in good health. Some clones in this sample may be carry-over from other donors' samples. The sequencing sample was made of naive CD8+ T cells from PBMCs. CDR3 amino acids: CASSLYKNTGELFF. CDR3 nucleotides: TGTGCCAGCAGCCTATACAAGAACACCGGGGAGCTGTTTTTT.